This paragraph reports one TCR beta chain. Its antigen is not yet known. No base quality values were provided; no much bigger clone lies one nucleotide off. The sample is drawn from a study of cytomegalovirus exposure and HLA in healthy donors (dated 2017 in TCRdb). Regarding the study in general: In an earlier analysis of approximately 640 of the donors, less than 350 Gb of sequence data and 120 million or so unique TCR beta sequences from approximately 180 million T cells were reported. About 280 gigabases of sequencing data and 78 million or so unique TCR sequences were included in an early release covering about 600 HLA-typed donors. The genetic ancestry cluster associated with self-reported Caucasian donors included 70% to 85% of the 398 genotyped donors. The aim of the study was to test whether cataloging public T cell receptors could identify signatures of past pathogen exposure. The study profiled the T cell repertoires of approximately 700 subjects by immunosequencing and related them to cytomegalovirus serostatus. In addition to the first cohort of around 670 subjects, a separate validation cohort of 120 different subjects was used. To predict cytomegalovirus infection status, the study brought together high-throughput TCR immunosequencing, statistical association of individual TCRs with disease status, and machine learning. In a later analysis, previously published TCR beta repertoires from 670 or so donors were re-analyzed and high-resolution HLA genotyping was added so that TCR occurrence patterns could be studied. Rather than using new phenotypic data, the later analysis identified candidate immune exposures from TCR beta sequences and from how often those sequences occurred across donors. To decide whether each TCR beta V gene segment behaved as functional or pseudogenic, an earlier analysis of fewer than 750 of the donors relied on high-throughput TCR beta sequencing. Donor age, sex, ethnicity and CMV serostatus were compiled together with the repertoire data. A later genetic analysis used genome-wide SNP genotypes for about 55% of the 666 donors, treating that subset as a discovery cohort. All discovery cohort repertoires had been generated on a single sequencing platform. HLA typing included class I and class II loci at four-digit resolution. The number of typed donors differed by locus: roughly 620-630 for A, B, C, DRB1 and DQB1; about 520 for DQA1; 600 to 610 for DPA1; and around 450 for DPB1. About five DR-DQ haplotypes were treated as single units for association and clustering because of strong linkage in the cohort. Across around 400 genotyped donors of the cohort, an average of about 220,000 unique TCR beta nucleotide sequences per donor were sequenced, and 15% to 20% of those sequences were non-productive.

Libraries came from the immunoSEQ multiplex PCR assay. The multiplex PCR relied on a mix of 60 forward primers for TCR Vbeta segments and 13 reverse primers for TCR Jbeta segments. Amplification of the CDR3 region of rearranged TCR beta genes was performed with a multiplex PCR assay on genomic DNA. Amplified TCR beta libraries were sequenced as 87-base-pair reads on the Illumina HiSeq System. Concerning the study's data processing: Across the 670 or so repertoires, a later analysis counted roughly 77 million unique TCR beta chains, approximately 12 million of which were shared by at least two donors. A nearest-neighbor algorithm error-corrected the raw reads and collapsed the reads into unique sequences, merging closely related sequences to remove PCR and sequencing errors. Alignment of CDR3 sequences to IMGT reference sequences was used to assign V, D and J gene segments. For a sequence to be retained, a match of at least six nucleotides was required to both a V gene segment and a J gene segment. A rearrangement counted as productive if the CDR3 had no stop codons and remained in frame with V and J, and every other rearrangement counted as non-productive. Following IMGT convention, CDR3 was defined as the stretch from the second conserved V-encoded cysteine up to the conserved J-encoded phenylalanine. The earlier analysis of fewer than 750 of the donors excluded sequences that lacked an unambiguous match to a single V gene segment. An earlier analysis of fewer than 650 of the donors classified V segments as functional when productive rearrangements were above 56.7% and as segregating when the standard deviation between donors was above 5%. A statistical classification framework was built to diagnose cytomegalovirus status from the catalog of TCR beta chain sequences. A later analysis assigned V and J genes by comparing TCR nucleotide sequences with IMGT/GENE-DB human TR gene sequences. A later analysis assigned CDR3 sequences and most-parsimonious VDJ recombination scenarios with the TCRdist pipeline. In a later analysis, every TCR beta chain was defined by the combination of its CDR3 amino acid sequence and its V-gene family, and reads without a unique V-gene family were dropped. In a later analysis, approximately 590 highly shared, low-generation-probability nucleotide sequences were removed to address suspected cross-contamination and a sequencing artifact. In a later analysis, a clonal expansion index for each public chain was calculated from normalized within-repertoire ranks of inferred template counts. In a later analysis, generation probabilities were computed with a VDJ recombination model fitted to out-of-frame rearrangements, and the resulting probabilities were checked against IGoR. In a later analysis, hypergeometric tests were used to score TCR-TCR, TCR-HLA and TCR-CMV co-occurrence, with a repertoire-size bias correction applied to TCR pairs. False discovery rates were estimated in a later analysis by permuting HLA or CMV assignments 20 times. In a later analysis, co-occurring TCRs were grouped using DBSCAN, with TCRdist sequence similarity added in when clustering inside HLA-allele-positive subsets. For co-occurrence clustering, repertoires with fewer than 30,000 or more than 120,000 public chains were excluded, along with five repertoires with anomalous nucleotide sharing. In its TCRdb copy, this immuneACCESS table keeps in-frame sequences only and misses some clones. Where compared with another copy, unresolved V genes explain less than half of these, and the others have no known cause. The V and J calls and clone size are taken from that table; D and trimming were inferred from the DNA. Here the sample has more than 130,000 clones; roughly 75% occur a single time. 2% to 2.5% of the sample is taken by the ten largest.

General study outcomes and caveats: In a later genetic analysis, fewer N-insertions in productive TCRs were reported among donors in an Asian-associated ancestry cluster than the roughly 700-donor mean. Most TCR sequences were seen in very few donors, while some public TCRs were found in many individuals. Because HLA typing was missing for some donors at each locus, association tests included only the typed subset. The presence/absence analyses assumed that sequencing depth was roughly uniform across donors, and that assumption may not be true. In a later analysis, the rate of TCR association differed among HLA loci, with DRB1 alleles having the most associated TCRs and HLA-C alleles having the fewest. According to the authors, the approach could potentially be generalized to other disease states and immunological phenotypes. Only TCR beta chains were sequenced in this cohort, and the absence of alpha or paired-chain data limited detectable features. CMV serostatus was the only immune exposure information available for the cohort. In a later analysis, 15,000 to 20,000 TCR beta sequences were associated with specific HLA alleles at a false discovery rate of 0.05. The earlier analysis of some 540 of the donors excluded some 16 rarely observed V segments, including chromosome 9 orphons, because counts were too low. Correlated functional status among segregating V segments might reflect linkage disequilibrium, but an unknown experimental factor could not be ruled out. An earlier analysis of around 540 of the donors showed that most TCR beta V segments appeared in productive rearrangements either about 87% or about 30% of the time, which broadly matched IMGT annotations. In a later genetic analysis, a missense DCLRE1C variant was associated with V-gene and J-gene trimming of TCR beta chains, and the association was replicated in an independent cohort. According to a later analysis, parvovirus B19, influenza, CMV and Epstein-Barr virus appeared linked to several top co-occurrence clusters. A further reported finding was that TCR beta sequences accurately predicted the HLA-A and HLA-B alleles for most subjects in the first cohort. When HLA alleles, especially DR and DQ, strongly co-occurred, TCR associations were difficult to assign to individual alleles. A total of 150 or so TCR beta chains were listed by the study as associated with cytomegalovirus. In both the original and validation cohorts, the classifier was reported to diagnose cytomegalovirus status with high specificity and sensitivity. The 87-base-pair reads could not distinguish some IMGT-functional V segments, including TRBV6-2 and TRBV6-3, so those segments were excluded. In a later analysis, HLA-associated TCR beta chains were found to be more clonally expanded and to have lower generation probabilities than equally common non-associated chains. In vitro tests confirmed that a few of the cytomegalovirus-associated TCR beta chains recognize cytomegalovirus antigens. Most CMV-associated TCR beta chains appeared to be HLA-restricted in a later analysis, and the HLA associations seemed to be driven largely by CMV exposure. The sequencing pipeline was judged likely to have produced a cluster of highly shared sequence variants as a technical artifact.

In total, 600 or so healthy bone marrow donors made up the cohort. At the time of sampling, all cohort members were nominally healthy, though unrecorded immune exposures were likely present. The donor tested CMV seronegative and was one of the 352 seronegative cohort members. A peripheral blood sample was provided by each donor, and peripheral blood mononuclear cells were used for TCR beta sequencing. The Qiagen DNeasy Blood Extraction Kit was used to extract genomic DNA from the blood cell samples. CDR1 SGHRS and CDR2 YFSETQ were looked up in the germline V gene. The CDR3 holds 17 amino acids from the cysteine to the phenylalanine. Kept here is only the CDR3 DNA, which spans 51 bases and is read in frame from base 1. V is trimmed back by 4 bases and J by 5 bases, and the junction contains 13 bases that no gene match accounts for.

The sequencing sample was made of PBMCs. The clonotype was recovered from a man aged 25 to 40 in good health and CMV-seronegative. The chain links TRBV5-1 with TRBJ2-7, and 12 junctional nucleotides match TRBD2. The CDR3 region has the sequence CASSAYASTSGRDEQYF. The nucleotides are TGCGCCAGCAGCGCCTACGCGTCGACTAGCGGGAGAGACGAGCAGTACTTC.